This T cell receptor beta chain was profiled in a study of graft-versus-host responses after intestinal transplantation (dated by TCRdb to the early 2020s). About the study as a whole: Multivisceral, liver-intestinal, or isolated intestinal transplants were received by the recipients. Rather than going through the commercial service, samples from a few later patients were sequenced in-house on an Illumina MiSeq and processed with MiXCR. Alloreactive clones were identified by sequencing pre-transplant mixed lymphocyte reaction products and comparing them with unstimulated pre-transplant donor and recipient T cells. Anti-thymocyte globulin induction was given to all recipients, followed by maintenance tacrolimus and steroids for two to four years. Of the 20 to 30 intestinal transplant recipients enrolled in the cohort, one of whom was a retransplant, a few patients without pretransplant specimens were excluded. Donor T cell macrochimerism was defined as a peak of at least 4% donor T cells among recipient peripheral blood mononuclear cells. After intestinal transplantation, graft-versus-host and host-versus-graft alloreactive T cell clones were followed in the graft, circulation and bone marrow using bulk TCR-beta CDR3 sequencing.

Dithiothreitol, EDTA incubations and collagenase D digestion were used to isolate intraepithelial and lamina propria lymphocytes from graft specimens. Bulk TCR-beta sequencing was performed on serial intestinal graft biopsy specimens collected as late as 600 days after transplant. The library relied on the immunoSEQ multiplex PCR assay. For most patients, genomic DNA was subjected to high-throughput TCR-beta CDR3 sequencing by Adaptive Biotechnologies. The study's own analysis went as follows. Adaptive's ImmunoSEQ software supplied the TCR sequencing data for 15 to 20 patients, while MiXCR and VDJtools were used to process a few other patients. CDR3 nucleotide sequences shared between donor and recipient were removed because their origin could not be assigned. At least 2-fold expansion over unstimulated cells and a minimum CFSE-low frequency of 0.002% (template counts) or 0.001% (read counts) were required for clones to be classified as alloreactive. A clone was considered mappable if detected in the sequenced pre-transplant spleen, lymph node, or MLR CFSE-low populations of the donor or recipient. The cumulative frequency of alloreactive clones was calculated as a percentage of all sequences, weighted by copy number. TCRdb holds this immuneACCESS table with in-frame rearrangements only. Some clones are missing; in checked studies, unresolved V genes explain under half, and the rest has no known cause. V and J calls and clone size are those listed in that table; D and trimming were worked out from the DNA. The sample profile shows about 63,000 clones; roughly 89% of them were found once. About 1.7% of the sample rests with the top ten.

General findings and caveats noted by the study authors: High GvH to HvG T cell clonal ratios were observed in the allografts of patients with donor T cell macrochimerism. GvH clones turned up in recipient bone marrow, with some appearing earlier in ileal mucosa or blood, a pattern consistent with an intestinal mucosal origin. Conclusions were limited by the relatively low number and heterogeneity of intestinal transplant patients. Early after transplant, declines in HvG clones were associated with peak levels of circulating GvH clones.

Reading the germline V gene gives CDR1 KGHSH and CDR2 LQKENI. Clipping removes 1 base from V and 3 bases from J, with 11 as the unmatched junction base count. Its CDR3 holds 17 amino acids, cysteine through phenylalanine. The only DNA kept is the CDR3, 51 bases in frame from the first base. Points on this clone: The clone's antigen remains unknown. Within one base of it there is no much larger clone, and no base qualities were kept.

This chain joins TRBV18 to TRBJ2-5; the central 7 bases match TRBD1. The sequenced sample was ileum tissue, obtained approximately 56 weeks after transplant. This receptor was taken from a human patient who received an intestinal transplant, so some T cells may come from the graft donor. At the DNA level, the sequence is TGTGCCAGCTCACCACAGCCCAAGGACAGGCGTAAAGAGACCCAGTACTTC. Translated, it reads CASSPQPKDRRKETQYF.